A selection of T cell receptor beta chains follows, all from one sample in a study of blood T cell repertoires in COVID-19. The data were produced by immunoSEQ multiplex PCR, yet TCRdb's version contains in-frame clones alone and is incomplete. The sample consists of around 250,000 clones, about 80% of them appearing once. The sample was peripheral blood. These receptors all stem from a man in his fifties with active or convalescent COVID-19. Each CDR3 is given with its conserved first and last residue. D genes are given only for firm matches. Clone size, where shown, is once, few, many, or a class for clones that have expanded.

CDR3nt	CDR3aa	len	abundance	d_gene	v_gene	j_gene
TGTGCCAGCAGATTGGGACTCCTGGTCGGTTCACCCCTCCACTTT	CASRLGLLVGSPLHF	15	once	-	TRBV25-1	TRBJ1-6
TGCGCCAGCAGCTTGGGTCACGGAGCGACCGGGGAGCTGTTTTTT	CASSLGHGATGELFF	15	-	-	TRBV5-1	TRBJ2-2
TGTGCCAGCAGCTTACGAGGAGACCCTTATGGCTACACCTTC	CASSLRGDPYGYTF	14	few	-	TRBV11-2	TRBJ1-2
TGTGCCAGCAGTCCCGGGTTCAATGAGCAGTTCTTC	CASSPGFNEQFF	12	-	-	TRBV12-3/TRBV12-4	TRBJ2-1
TGTGCCAGCAGTAATCGGGGTGAAAAACTGTTTTTT	CASSNRGEKLFF	12	once	-	TRBV6-5	TRBJ1-4
TGTGCCAGCAGCCAAGATCCGGGGGGAAGGAATGAAAAACTGTTTTTT	CASSQDPGGRNEKLFF	16	-	-	TRBV3-1/TRBV3-2	TRBJ1-4
TGTGCCAGCACCCTAGGGGACAACAATCAGCCCCAGCATTTT	CASTLGDNNQPQHF	14	few	-	TRBV7-9	TRBJ1-5
TGTGCCAGCAGCGAACCGGGCTCAGGGAGGGAAAAACTGTTTTTT	CASSEPGSGREKLFF	15	-	-	TRBV5-6	TRBJ1-4
TGCGCCAGCAGCCCCCGGGTTCAGACCGGGGAGCTGTTTTTT	CASSPRVQTGELFF	14	-	-	TRBV4-3	TRBJ2-2
TGTGCCAGCAGTATGGGGGGGGCAGATACGCAGTATTTT	CASSMGGADTQYF	13	once	TRBD2	TRBV6-2/TRBV6-3	TRBJ2-3
TGTGCCAGCAATAGCGGGCCGGGCACCGGGGAGCTGTTTTTT	CASNSGPGTGELFF	14	-	TRBD2	TRBV7-2	TRBJ2-2
TGTGCCAGCAGTGAATCTCCGGGGAGCCAAGAGACCCAGTACTTC	CASSESPGSQETQYF	15	-	-	TRBV6-4	TRBJ2-5
TGTGCCAGCACTCGTGGGGACAGGGATAATTCACCCCTCCATTTT	CASTRGDRDNSPLHF	15	-	TRBD1	TRBV6-5	TRBJ1-6
TGCGCCAGCAGCTTACCGGGACAGGGGAGCACTGAAGCTTTCTTT	CASSLPGQGSTEAFF	15	-	TRBD1	TRBV5-1	TRBJ1-1
TGTGCCAGCAGCGTAGTTCGACTAGCGGGAATTGGTGAGCAGTTCTTC	CASSVVRLAGIGEQFF	16	-	TRBD2	TRBV9	TRBJ2-1
TGTGCCAGTAGTTTCGGACTAGGCGGGACCCAGTACTTC	CASSFGLGGTQYF	13	-	TRBD2	TRBV19	TRBJ2-5
TGTGCCAGCAGGTCCGGGACTAGCGGCACAGATACGCAGTATTTT	CASRSGTSGTDTQYF	15	once	TRBD2	TRBV2	TRBJ2-3
TGTGCCAGCAGCCAAGGGGCTGGTAGCTACAATGAGCAGTTCTTC	CASSQGAGSYNEQFF	15	-	-	TRBV3-1/TRBV3-2	TRBJ2-1
TGTGCCAGCAGCTTGAATCTCGGTTTTGAGCAGTTCTTC	CASSLNLGFEQFF	13	-	-	TRBV11-3	TRBJ2-1
TGTGCCAGCAGCGTAGAGAGTCACCACGGCACCGGGGAGCTGTTTTTT	CASSVESHHGTGELFF	16	-	-	TRBV9	TRBJ2-2
TGTGCCAGCAGCCCACCGGGCGGGGTCTCCTACAATGAGCAGTTCTTC	CASSPPGGVSYNEQFF	16	once	-	TRBV14	TRBJ2-1
TGTGCCAGTAGTTCCACCCGAAACAGGGGCTCGAGCTCTGGAAACACCATATATTTT	CASSSTRNRGSSSGNTIYF	19	-	TRBD1	TRBV19	TRBJ1-3
TGTGCCAGCAGTTTAGGGGGCAGGCTCTACGAGCAGTACTTC	CASSLGGRLYEQYF	14	once	-	TRBV27	TRBJ2-7
TGTGCCAGCAGCGTAGGCCCCGGAGACGAGCAGTACTTC	CASSVGPGDEQYF	13	-	-	TRBV9	TRBJ2-7
TGTGCCAGCAGCTTTTTAGACCTCCGGGGTGAGCAGTACTTC	CASSFLDLRGEQYF	14	once	-	TRBV7-8	TRBJ2-7
TGTGCCAGCAGCCGGGTGGGAGGGGGCTACGAGCAGTACTTC	CASSRVGGGYEQYF	14	few	-	TRBV5-4	TRBJ2-7
TGTGCCACCAGCAGAGATACAGGTCTACCGAGCTCCTACAATGAGCAGTTCTTC	CATSRDTGLPSSYNEQFF	18	once	-	TRBV15	TRBJ2-1
TGTGCCAGTAGAGACAGGGGGGTTACGGGCACTGAAGCTTTCTTT	CASRDRGVTGTEAFF	15	-	TRBD1	TRBV19	TRBJ1-1
TGTGCCAGCAGCCCGGCGGGGATGAACACTGAAGCTTTCTTT	CASSPAGMNTEAFF	14	-	-	TRBV3-1/TRBV3-2	TRBJ1-1
TGTGCCAGCAGCCAGTACCGGGACAGAGAGACCTTC	CASSQYRDRETF	12	-	TRBD1	TRBV14	TRBJ1-2
TGTGCCAGTAGGGGGGCCACACTGAGCACAGATACGCAGTATTTT	CASRGATLSTDTQYF	15	-	-	TRBV19	TRBJ2-3
TGTGCCAGCGGCAGTACCCCCTGGCCCCAAAGCACAGATACGCAGTATTTT	CASGSTPWPQSTDTQYF	17	-	-	TRBV5-6	TRBJ2-3
TGTGCCTGGAGTGTCGGCAGGGCGAACACTGAAGCTTTCTTT	CAWSVGRANTEAFF	14	-	-	TRBV30	TRBJ1-1
TGTGCCAGCAGCCCCCTGGGGGGACAGGGGCATGGCTACACCTTC	CASSPLGGQGHGYTF	15	-	TRBD1	TRBV6-5	TRBJ1-2
TGTGCCAGCACTCCAGGGGCATGGTATGGCTACACCTTC	CASTPGAWYGYTF	13	-	-	TRBV6-5	TRBJ1-2
TGTGCCAGTAGTAGCCGACAGGGAGCTGGCTACACCTTC	CASSSRQGAGYTF	13	-	TRBD1	TRBV19	TRBJ1-2
TGTGCCAGCAGCTCCAGGACAGGAAGCTCCTACGAGCAGTACTTC	CASSSRTGSSYEQYF	15	-	TRBD1	TRBV7-8	TRBJ2-7
TGTGCCACCAGTGATTCCGACAGACTTGAAGCTTTCTTT	CATSDSDRLEAFF	13	few	-	TRBV24-1	TRBJ1-1
TGCGCCAGCAGCTTGGACTCGGACTATGGCTACACCTTC	CASSLDSDYGYTF	13	-	-	TRBV5-1	TRBJ1-2
TGCAGTGCTAGTGGGACTAGCGGGGAATTACAAGAGACCCAGTACTTC	CSASGTSGELQETQYF	16	-	TRBD2	TRBV20-1	TRBJ2-5
TGTGCCAGCAGTTTGGGACAGGGAAGGGGCACTGAAGCTTTCTTT	CASSLGQGRGTEAFF	15	-	TRBD1	TRBV6-5	TRBJ1-1
TGCAGTGCTAGGCTCGGACAGTTGCAGTACTTC	CSARLGQLQYF	11	-	-	TRBV20-1	TRBJ2-7
TGTGCCAGCAGTGACTCGGGAGGGGGGACTTCACCCCTCCACTTT	CASSDSGGGTSPLHF	15	-	-	TRBV6-4	TRBJ1-6
TGTGCCAGCAGTTACGGAGGCGGGTCAATCTACAATGAGCAGTTCTTC	CASSYGGGSIYNEQFF	16	-	-	TRBV6-5	TRBJ2-1
TGTGCCACCAGGTTAGGAGGAAAGAGCTCCTACAATGAGCAGTTCTTC	CATRLGGKSSYNEQFF	16	-	-	TRBV10-3	TRBJ2-1
TGTGCCAGTAGTATGTGGCAGGAAGCTTTCTTT	CASSMWQEAFF	11	-	-	TRBV19	TRBJ1-1
TGTGCCAGCAGCTTATCTGCCGACCGGGAGGCTGGCTACGAGCAGTACTTC	CASSLSADREAGYEQYF	17	-	TRBD2	TRBV7-6	TRBJ2-7
TGTGCCAGCAGCTTGGGGAGGAATGAAAAACTGTTTTTT	CASSLGRNEKLFF	13	-	-	TRBV5-6	TRBJ1-4